The 26 T cell receptor beta chains in this list originate from one sample, sequenced in a study of patients and donors after allogeneic stem cell transplantation. TCRdb re-derived calls from the RT-PCR reads in MiXCR, one entry per CDR3 protein. The data contain a few hundred thousand distinct CDR3 sequences, 13% to 15% of them singletons. What was sequenced was blood, either unsorted or a sorted T cell fraction (not recorded which). The receptors originated from a human donor who was either an allogeneic HSCT recipient or a stem cell or donor lymphocyte infusion donor (not recorded which). It is not recorded whose cells these are; they may come from a transplant donor.

The J gene is TRBJ2-5, the V gene TRBV19; maybe TRBD2 (7 bases). This CDR3 has 15 residues. Trimming stripped 5 bases from V and 5 bases from J, with 18 bases between. From germline, CDR1 is LNHDA and CDR2 SQIVND (reference sequence). The CDR3 region is CASSPQGGARETQYF. The CDR3 DNA reads as TGTGCCAGTAGTCCCCAAGGGGGGGCCCGGGAGACCCAGTACTTC. The full variable domain, its missing parts supplied by reference TRBV19 and TRBJ2-5, is DGGITQSPKYLFRKEGQNVTLSCEQNLNHDAMYWYRQDPGQGLRLIYYSQIVNDFQKGDIAEGYSVSREKKESFPLTVTSAQKNPTAFYLCASSPQGGARETQYFGPGTRLLVL.

The sample holds a few counts of this clonotype. The chain carries TRBV5-1 and TRBJ2-2; maybe TRBD1 (6 bases). The CDR3 length is 15 residues. The V end lost 0 bases, the J end lost 6 bases, and 12 bases lay between the germline ends. Looked up from germline, CDR1 is SGHRS and CDR2 is YFSETQ. The CDR3 DNA reads TGCGCCAGCAGCTTGGATGGCCAGGGGCCCGGGGAGCTGTTTTTT. Amino acid sequence: CASSLDGQGPGELFF.

The chain links TRBV5-6 to TRBJ2-5; either TRBD1 or TRBD2 may fit D (5 bases each). CDR1 SGHDT and CDR2 YYEEEE come from the germline V gene. The V end lost 4 bases, the J end lost 5 bases, and 24 bases lay between the germline ends. The CDR3 spans 17 residues. The CDR3, as DNA: TGTGCCAGCAGCCCCACAATCGGGGACGTGGGGTGGGAGACCCAGTACTTC. Its translation is CASSPTIGDVGWETQYF.

This clonotype appeared many times. The rearrangement links TRBV18 to TRBJ2-3; D may correspond to TRBD1 or TRBD2 (5 bases each). The CDR3 has 15 residues. The germline V gene encodes CDR1 KGHSH and CDR2 LQKENI. V shed 4 bases and J shed 2 bases, with 13 bases lying between them. The CDR3 nucleotides read TGTGCCAGCTCACTGGGGCTAGCAACCACAGATACGCAGTATTTT. It translates to CASSLGLATTDTQYF.

This clonotype was counted ten times or more. The chain is built from TRBV18 and TRBJ2-7; maybe TRBD1 (5 bases). This CDR3 region has 14 residues. With 3 bases removed from V and 0 bases from J, the gap between germline ends came to 9 bases. Germline assignment: CDR1 KGHSH and CDR2 LQKENI. The DNA for the CDR3 is TGTGCCAGCTCACCCGGACACCCCTCCTACGAGCAGTACTTC. The encoded protein is CASSPGHPSYEQYF.

There are many counts of this clonotype. The chain combines TRBV10-3 with TRBJ2-7, with D unresolved. The germline CDR1 and CDR2 sequences are ENHRY and SYGVKD. This CDR3 contains 14 residues. Trimming removed 4 bases at V and 0 bases at J, with 10 bases between. The CDR3 DNA reads as TGTGCCATCAGTGTTGGTGTTCTCTCCTACGAGCAGTACTTC. Protein sequence: CAISVGVLSYEQYF.

This clonotype was found a few times. The V and J genes are TRBV7-9 and TRBJ2-3; D is perhaps TRBD2 (6 bases). Between the trimmed V and J ends, which lost 5 bases and 1 base, there was a span of 16 bases. This CDR3 spans 16 amino acids. Germline CDR1 SEHNR, CDR2 FQNEAQ (reference sequence). The CDR3 here is CASSPLGRGRTDTQYF. CDR3 in DNA: TGTGCCAGCAGCCCCCTCGGGCGGGGCCGCACAGATACGCAGTATTTT.

This clonotype was counted many times. This chain uses TRBV12-3 or TRBV12-4 with TRBJ2-7; a possible D gene is TRBD1 (6 bases). Between the trimmed V and J ends, which lost 4 bases and 9 bases, there was a span of 16 bases. The CDR3 has 13 residues. This CDR3 reads CASSYQPQDRQYF. As DNA, the CDR3 is TGTGCCAGCAGTTACCAACCACAGGACAGGCAGTACTTC.

V and J are TRBV2 and TRBJ1-1, with D possibly TRBD1 on 5 matching bases. V lost 8 bases, J lost 3 bases, and 22 bases lay in between. The CDR3 contains 16 residues. Germline V gene lookup returns CDR1 SNHLY and CDR2 FYNNEI. The CDR3 DNA reads TGTGCCAGCGGGGATAATGCAGGGATTGTTCACACTGAAGCTTTCTTT. The encoded protein is CASGDNAGIVHTEAFF.

This clonotype occurred a few times. The chain links TRBV30 to TRBJ1-5, with a possible D match to TRBD1 (6 bases). Germline V lookup: CDR1 GTSNPN, CDR2 SVGIG (reference sequence). The length of the CDR3 is 14 residues. V shed 0 bases and J shed 7 bases, with 13 bases lying between them. CDR3 sequence: CAWSVSGVGQPQHF. The CDR3 DNA is TGTGCCTGGAGTGTTTCAGGGGTCGGCCAGCCCCAGCATTTT.

The V gene is TRBV27, the J gene TRBJ1-1; tentative D call: TRBD1 (6 bases). Per germline, CDR1 MNHEY and CDR2 SMNVEV (reference sequence). The CDR3 is 15 residues long. V dropped 5 bases and J dropped 9 bases, with 22 bases sitting between them. This CDR3 reads CASSPTYPGQGQAFF. The CDR3, as DNA: TGTGCCAGCAGTCCGACCTACCCGGGACAAGGCCAAGCTTTCTTT.

This clonotype was picked up a small number of times. Mismatch with germline at one junction end may stem from a read error. The chain couples TRBV7-7 to TRBJ2-2; D is possibly TRBD1 (5 bases). There are 15 residues in the CDR3. Germline V gene sequence: CDR1 SSHAT, CDR2 FNYEAQ (reference sequence). Here the CDR3 reads CASSPSAQGNGELFF. The CDR3 DNA sequence: TGTGCTAGCAGCCCCTCGGCCCAGGGCAACGGGGAGCTGTTTTTT.

In regard to this clonotype: A clone one base away is much larger, so this may be a read error. This CDR3 reads CATSDLTTDAEAQYF. CDR3 in DNA: TGTGCCACCAGTGATTTAACTACCGATGCAGAGGCCCAGTACTTC. The chain joins TRBV24-1 to TRBJ2-5; D uncertain. Per germline, CDR1 KGHDR and CDR2 SFDVKD. This CDR3 spans 15 amino acids.

At least ten counts were recorded for this clonotype. The gene calls are TRBV6-1 and TRBJ2-7, with a weak D call TRBD1 (6 bases). CDR1 and CDR2 from the germline V gene are MNHNS and SASEGT. Trimming took 6 bases from V and 2 from J, leaving 26 bases between them. The CDR3 consists of 18 residues. The CDR3 region is CASSQGQTLVWKAYEQYF. DNA of the CDR3: TGTGCCAGCAGCCAAGGACAGACCCTAGTTTGGAAAGCCTACGAGCAGTACTTC.

This clonotype has a handful of counts. The chain joins TRBV6-1 to TRBJ1-1; D remains ambiguous. V dropped 7 bases and J dropped 1 base, with 10 bases sitting between them. This CDR3 has 13 amino acids. In germline, CDR1 is MNHNS, CDR2 SASEGT. In nucleotides, the CDR3 is TGTGCCAGCACGCAGTCGGGGAACACTGAAGCTTTCTTT. Translation: CASTQSGNTEAFF.

This clonotype was observed at least ten times. The chain couples TRBV4-1 to TRBJ2-5; unclear D gene. This CDR3 has 13 amino acids. Germline values: CDR1 MGHRA, CDR2 YSYEKL. With 4 bases removed from V and 1 base from J, the gap between germline ends came to 7 bases. The CDR3 bases are TGCGCCAGCAGCCGGGCAACCCAAGAGACCCAGTACTTC. The encoded protein is CASSRATQETQYF.

This clonotype was seen ten or more times. The chain joins TRBV12-3 or TRBV12-4 to TRBJ2-7; 8 positions match TRBD2. CDR3 length equals 14 residues. With 6 bases clipped from V and 5 bases from J, the junction kept 9 bases outside the gene matches. The CDR3 DNA reads TGTGCCAGCAGCCGGGGGGGCGGTGATGACGAGCAGTACTTC. Its protein product is CASSRGGGDDEQYF.

This clonotype was counted many times. The DNA of the CDR3 is TGTGCCAGCAGCCAAGAAGGAGGGGTGGGCAGAATCAACTCTGGAAACACCATATATTTT. Translating it yields CASSQEGGVGRINSGNTIYF. This chain joins TRBV4-2 and TRBJ1-3; a weak D match, TRBD1 (5 bases). Germline CDR1 LGHNA, CDR2 YNFKEQ. Trimming removed 0 bases from V and 0 bases from J, with 21 bases in between. The CDR3 runs 20 residues.

The gene calls are TRBV3-1 and TRBJ2-7; D ambiguous. The germline gives CDR1 LGHDT, CDR2 YNNKEL (reference sequence). This CDR3 has 12 amino acids. V was pared by 1 base and J by 0 bases, with 1 base between. The CDR3 loop is CASSQVSYEQYF. CDR3 sequence (DNA): TGTGCCAGCAGCCAAGTCTCCTACGAGCAGTACTTC.

Concerning this clonotype: One end of the junction varies from germline; a read error may be responsible. V is TRBV7-7 and J is TRBJ2-1, with 8 nucleotides matching TRBD1. Germline CDR1 is SSHAT and CDR2 is FNYEAQ (reference sequence). This CDR3 has 14 residues. The CDR3 sequence is CASSYGTGYNEQFF. The CDR3 nucleotides read TGTGCTAGCAGCTACGGGACAGGCTACAATGAGCAGTTCTTC.

V is TRBV9 and J is TRBJ2-1; no firm D call. The CDR3 consists of 14 residues. V dropped 1 base and J dropped 6 bases, with 11 bases sitting between them. In germline, CDR1 is SGDLS, CDR2 YYNGEE. CDR3 nucleotides: TGTGCCAGCAGCGTATTTGGGGATTTCAATGAGCAGTTCTTC. Its translation: CASSVFGDFNEQFF.

Worth noting for this clonotype: With a much larger clone just one base away, this may be a read error. The chain is built from TRBV10-3 and TRBJ2-1; possibly TRBD1 or TRBD2 for D (5 bases each). Trimming cost V 1 base and J 6 bases, with 16 bases left between them. The germline V gene encodes CDR1 ENHRY and CDR2 SYGVKD. The length of the CDR3 is 16 residues. CDR3 sequence reads: CAISEWDPPGLNEQFF. The CDR3 DNA reads as TGTGCCATCAGTGAGTGGGACCCCCCTGGGCTCAATGAGCAGTTCTTC.

This clonotype was found a few times. This chain joins TRBV27 and TRBJ2-5, with TRBD2 identical over 9 bases. V lost 3 bases, J lost 6 bases, and 11 bases stayed unmatched. CDR1 and CDR2 (germline): MNHEY, SMNVEV (reference sequence). CDR3 length: 16 amino acids. The CDR3 protein is CASSFVIAGVVKTQYF. In nucleotides, the CDR3 is TGTGCCAGCAGTTTTGTGATAGCGGGAGTGGTGAAGACCCAGTACTTC.

This clonotype has more than one count but fewer than ten. The gene calls are TRBV20-1 and TRBJ1-6; D remains unclear. V was cut by 5 bases and J by 8 bases, with 16 bases left in between. CDR1 and CDR2 (germline): DFQATT, SNEGSKA (reference sequence). The CDR3 has 14 amino acids. DNA of the CDR3: TGCAGTGCTCATGACCGTCAAGCGGATTCACCCCTCCACTTT. Encoded protein: CSAHDRQADSPLHF.

V usage is TRBV29-1 and J usage is TRBJ1-1; a weak D match, TRBD1 (5 bases). The CDR3 sequence is 13 residues long. Trimming removed 5 bases at V and 2 bases at J, with 12 bases between. Germline-derived CDR1 and CDR2 are SQVTM and ANQGSEA. CDR3 residues: CSVRGGQNTEAFF. CDR3 nucleotides: TGCAGCGTTAGGGGAGGACAAAACACTGAAGCTTTCTTT.

This chain connects TRBV2 to TRBJ1-1; D is perhaps TRBD1 (5 bases). This CDR3 is built from 16 residues. V lost 2 bases and J 5 bases, leaving 18 bases between the germline ends. Germline V gene sequence: CDR1 SNHLY, CDR2 FYNNEI. This CDR3 reads CASSEPQARADTEAFF. CDR3 nucleotides: TGTGCCAGCAGTGAACCACAGGCGCGAGCCGATACTGAAGCTTTCTTT. Full variable domain (remainder filled in from reference TRBV2 and TRBJ1-1): EPEVTQTPSHQVTQMGQEVILRCVPISNHLYFYWYRQILGQKVEFLVSFYNNEISEKSEIFDDQFSVERPDGSNFTLKIRSTKLEDSAMYFCASSEPQARADTEAFFGQGTRLTVV.